This T cell receptor beta chain was recovered during a study of monozygotic twins with inflammatory bowel disease. TCRdb reanalyzed the 5' RACE reads, giving one entry per CDR3 protein sequence and no DNA. The sample totals 350,000 to 500,000 distinct CDR3 sequences. Per the germline V gene, CDR1 is KGHSH and CDR2 is LQKENI. The CDR3 totals 14 residues. Sequencing was performed on blood. The chain is built from TRBV18 and TRBJ2-5. The TCR comes from a human donor with ulcerative colitis or Crohn's disease, or a healthy co-twin of an affected twin (not recorded which). The CDR3 protein is CASSPPTREETQYF. The entire variable domain, with the rest obtained from reference TRBV18 and TRBJ2-5, is as follows: NAGVMQNPRHLVRRRGQEARLRCSPMKGHSHVYWYRQLPEEGLKFMVYLQKENIIDESGMPKERFSAEFPKEGPSILRIQQVVRGDSAAYFCASSPPTREETQYFGPGTRLLVL.